The 2 T cell receptor beta chains below all came from one sample that was sequenced in a study of CD8+ T cells in alopecia areata (dated by TCRdb to 2016 to 2018). Library prep was done by the immunoSEQ multiplex PCR assay. To provide template for TCR sequencing, every sample had RNA extracted and reverse transcribed into cDNA. Imported from immuneACCESS, the table was reduced by TCRdb to in-frame sequences with V and J called. These copies leave out some clones; in studies compared against another copy, an unresolved V gene accounts for under half, and the cause of the remainder is not known. The sample profile shows 190,000 or so clones; about 60% of them were found once. Of the sample, around an eighth is held by the ten largest clones. This specimen's time point label, per the study, means: less than 25 weeks on oral tofacitinib. The treatment or condition tag for this specimen amounts to: oral pan-JAK inhibitor, 5-10 mg twice daily.

The sample consisted of CD8+ T cells sorted from blood, taken at week 24, from a patient treated with tofacitinib. The receptors were gathered from a human donor with alopecia areata.

This chain joins TRBV30 and TRBJ1-5, with unresolved D. Germline CDR1 is GTSNPN and CDR2 is SVGIG (reference sequence). The V end lost 0 bases, the J end lost 0 bases, and 3 bases lay between the germline ends. The CDR3 loop spans 13 amino acids. CDR3 sequence (DNA): TGTGCCTGGAGTGTACATAGCAATCAGCCCCAGCATTTT. Translated: CAWSVHSNQPQHF.

CDR3 in DNA: TGTGCCATCAAGCGGGGGGGACCCTACGAGCAGTACTTC. Translating it yields CAIKRGGPYEQYF. V usage is TRBV9 and J usage is TRBJ2-7, with 10 bases lining up with TRBD2. This CDR3 is built from 13 residues. V was clipped by 9 bases and J by 2 bases; unmatched bases: 5. Germline V lookup: CDR1 SGDLS, CDR2 YYNGEE.